The 15 T cell receptor beta chains reported below all come from one sample, sequenced in a study of blood T cell repertoires in COVID-19. Assay: immunoSEQ multiplex PCR; the TCRdb copy retains only in-frame clones and omits some. The top ten hold roughly 3% of the sample, which has tens of thousands of clones, 90% seen once. The sample taken for sequencing was peripheral blood. All receptors derive from a human donor in a cohort sampled during active COVID-19.

The rearrangement uses TRBV5-1 and TRBJ2-5; possibly TRBD2 for D (5 bases). This CDR3 is 14 amino acids long. The ends were cut back, 2 bases at V and 4 bases at J, with 12 bases in the middle. Germline assignment: CDR1 SGHRS and CDR2 YFSETQ. The CDR3 sequence is CASSFGGLGETQYF. In nucleotides, the CDR3 is TGCGCCAGCAGCTTTGGAGGTTTAGGAGAGACCCAGTACTTC.

This rearrangement joins TRBV2 to TRBJ2-7; no reliable D call. Trimming stripped 0 bases from V and 0 bases from J, with 9 bases between. This CDR3 has 15 residues. CDR1 and CDR2 (germline): SNHLY, FYNNEI. This chain's CDR3 is CASSEASVYSYEQYF. The CDR3 region has the DNA TGTGCCAGCAGTGAAGCGTCAGTTTACTCCTACGAGCAGTACTTC. The variable domain in full, completed from reference TRBV2 and TRBJ2-7, reads EPEVTQTPSHQVTQMGQEVILRCVPISNHLYFYWYRQILGQKVEFLVSFYNNEISEKSEIFDDQFSVERPDGSNFTLKIRSTKLEDSAMYFCASSEASVYSYEQYFGPGTRLTVT.

The rearrangement links TRBV28 to TRBJ2-7; 9 bases map to TRBD1. CDR3 length equals 14 residues. Germline V gives CDR1 MDHEN, CDR2 SYDVKM. J was trimmed by 5 bases and V by 7 bases; bases with no gene match: 9. CDR3 bases: TGTGCCAGCAACGAACAGGGGGCTCGGGACGAGCAGTACTTC. It yields the protein CASNEQGARDEQYF. Full variable domain (remainder filled in from reference TRBV28 and TRBJ2-7): DVKVTQSSRYLVKRTGEKVFLECVQDMDHENMFWYRQDPGLGLRLIYFSYDVKMKEKGDIPEGYSVSREKKERFSLILESASTNQTSMYLCASNEQGARDEQYFGPGTRLTVT.

This chain links TRBV10-2 with TRBJ1-2; D not resolved. The V end was cut by 3 bases, the J end by 2 bases, with 7 bases between. The CDR3 is 13 residues long. Germline CDR1 WSHSY, CDR2 SAAADI. The CDR3 is CASSEAPNYGYTF. CDR3 coding DNA: TGCGCCAGCAGTGAAGCGCCAAACTATGGCTACACCTTC.

This sequence joins TRBV4-1 and TRBJ2-7; 10 nucleotides agree with TRBD2. This CDR3 is 16 amino acids long. The germline gives CDR1 MGHRA, CDR2 YSYEKL. V lost 0 bases, J lost 4 bases, and 6 bases stayed unmatched. CDR3 DNA: TGCGCCAGCAGCCAAGATCGGTCTAGCGGGAGTTACGAGCAGTACTTC. Its translation is CASSQDRSSGSYEQYF.

This chain connects TRBV7-8 to TRBJ1-2; 9 bases agree with TRBD1. V was clipped by 4 bases and J by 1 base; unmatched bases: 7. This CDR3 has 16 amino acids. Germline loops: CDR1 SGHVS, CDR2 FQNEAQ. This chain's CDR3 is CASSSAGTGNNYGYTF. In nucleotides, the CDR3 is TGTGCCAGCAGCTCGGCCGGGACAGGGAATAACTATGGCTACACCTTC. Together with reference TRBV7-8 and TRBJ1-2, the CDR3 gives the full variable domain: GAGVSQSPRYKVAKRGQDVALRCDPISGHVSLFWYQQALGQGPEFLTYFQNEAQLDKSGLPSDRFFAERPEGSVSTLKIQRTQQEDSAVYLCASSSAGTGNNYGYTFGSGTRLTVV.

The V call is TRBV28, the J call TRBJ1-2; 7 bases are shared with TRBD1. Germline loops: CDR1 MDHEN, CDR2 SYDVKM. The CDR3 consists of 13 residues. Trimming removed 6 bases from V and 4 bases from J; junction bases left unmatched: 5. The CDR3 region is CASRPGQLYGYTF. The CDR3 nucleotides are TGTGCCAGCAGGCCGGGACAGCTCTATGGCTACACCTTC.

The J gene is TRBJ2-2, the V gene TRBV29-1; 9 nucleotides agree with TRBD1. This CDR3 region has 14 residues. V lost 6 bases, J lost 3 bases, and 5 bases stayed unmatched. Germline CDR1 and CDR2: SQVTM and ANQGSEA. The DNA for the CDR3 is TGCAGCGTGTCGCACAGGGGGCACACCGGGGAGCTGTTTTTT. Translating it yields CSVSHRGHTGELFF.

This clone occurred once. This rearrangement joins TRBV6-5 to TRBJ1-5; 11 bases agree with TRBD1. Germline V CDR1 and CDR2: MNHEY, SVGAGI. Germline trimming cut 5 bases from V and 6 bases from J; bases unmatched to any gene: 6. The CDR3 spans 15 residues. The CDR3: CASSSRDRGSQPQHF. The CDR3 DNA reads as TGTGCCAGCAGTAGCCGGGACAGGGGGTCTCAGCCCCAGCATTTT.

The rearrangement joins TRBV29-1 to TRBJ2-3; 9 bases line up with TRBD2. The CDR3 has 13 amino acids. The trim removed 4 bases at V and 2 bases at J, leaving 1 base unmatched. CDR1 is SQVTM and CDR2 is ANQGSEA in the germline V gene. The CDR3 region has the DNA TGCAGCGTTGGACTAGCGGACACAGATACGCAGTATTTT. Translation gives CSVGLADTDTQYF.

The chain employs TRBV10-3 and TRBJ2-7; TRBD2 aligns across 7 bases. Germline V CDR1 and CDR2: ENHRY, SYGVKD. Trimming cost V 2 bases and J 3 bases; bases outside gene matches: 7. This CDR3 contains 15 residues. As DNA, the CDR3 is TGTGCCATCAGTGAGGGAGGGAGGGGTGACTACGAGCAGTACTTC. This codes for CAISEGGRGDYEQYF.

The rearrangement links TRBV2 to TRBJ1-2, with 7 positions matching TRBD1. The ends lost 7 bases at V and 5 bases at J; junction bases unmatched: 7. This CDR3 comprises 13 residues. In germline, CDR1 is SNHLY, CDR2 FYNNEI. CDR3 nucleotide sequence: TGTGCCAGCAATGAGGGGGCGCGGTATGGCTACACCTTC. Translated, it gives CASNEGARYGYTF.

The rearrangement uses TRBV5-4 and TRBJ2-7; 10 bases fit TRBD2. CDR1 and CDR2 from the germline V gene are SGHNT and YYREEE (reference sequence). The trim removed 4 bases at V and 3 bases at J, leaving 4 bases unmatched. The CDR3 runs to 14 residues. The CDR3 loop reads CASSIGTSVYEQYF. CDR3 nucleotides: TGTGCCAGCAGCATAGGGACTAGCGTCTACGAGCAGTACTTC.

The rearrangement uses TRBV23-1 and TRBJ2-2; D perhaps matches TRBD1 (5 bases). TRBV23-1 is known as an ORF, though its function is uncertain. The CDR3 sequence is 15 residues long. The ends were cut back, 0 bases at V and 6 bases at J, with 11 bases in the middle. CDR3 DNA sequence: TGCGCCAGCAGTCAATCCCCCAGGGTCGCCGGGGAGCTGTTTTTT. This encodes CASSQSPRVAGELFF.

The chain is built from TRBV12-3 or TRBV12-4 and TRBJ2-1; 9 bases fit TRBD2. Unmatched junction bases numbered 4, after V lost 7 bases and J lost 6 bases. The CDR3 is 13 residues long. The CDR3 spells CASTSGISNEQFF. In DNA, the CDR3 is TGTGCCAGCACTAGCGGGATATCCAATGAGCAGTTCTTC.